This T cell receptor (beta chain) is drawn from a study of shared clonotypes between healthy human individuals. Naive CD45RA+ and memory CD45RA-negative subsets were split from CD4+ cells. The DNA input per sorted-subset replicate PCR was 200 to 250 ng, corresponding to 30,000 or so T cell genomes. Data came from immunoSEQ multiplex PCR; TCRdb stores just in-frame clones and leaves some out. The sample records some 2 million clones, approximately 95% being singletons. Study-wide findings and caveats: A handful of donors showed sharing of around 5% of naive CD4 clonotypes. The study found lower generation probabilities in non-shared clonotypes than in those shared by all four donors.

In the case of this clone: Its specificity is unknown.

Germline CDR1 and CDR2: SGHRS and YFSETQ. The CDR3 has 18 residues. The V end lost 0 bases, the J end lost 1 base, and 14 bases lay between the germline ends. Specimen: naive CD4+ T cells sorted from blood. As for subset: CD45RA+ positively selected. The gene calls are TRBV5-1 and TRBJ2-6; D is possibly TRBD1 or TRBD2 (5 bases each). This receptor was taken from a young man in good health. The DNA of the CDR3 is TGCGCCAGCAGCTTGGAATCTTCGAGGGGTTCTGGGGCCAACGTCCTGACTTTC. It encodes CASSLESSRGSGANVLTF.